This TCR beta chain stems from a study of blood T cells in healthy people across ages. In the case of this clonotype: Its cognate antigen is unknown.

A sample-barcoded 5' primer and a J-beta primer mix were used in a second PCR of about 6 to 12 cycles. A tag from a template-switch adaptor with 12 random nucleotides marked each cDNA molecule. TCRdb reanalysed the 5' RACE reads using MiXCR and keeps one entry per CDR3 protein. The sample has 910,000 or so distinct CDR3 sequences; roughly 51% are singletons. Regarding the study as a whole: Expanded clonotype shifts may have been confounded, as the donors had an unknown CMV status.

With V trimmed by 3 bases and J by 9 bases, 9 bases remained unmatched. Per germline, CDR1 DFQATT and CDR2 SNEGSKA (reference sequence). This CDR3 region has 14 residues. The sequencing input was blood. This TCR was recovered from a woman aged 55-69 years in good health. V is TRBV20-1 and J is TRBJ2-1; 9 bases fit TRBD2. The CDR3: CSASSPSGTREQFF. As DNA, the CDR3 is TGCAGTGCTAGTAGTCCTAGCGGGACGCGTGAGCAGTTCTTC.